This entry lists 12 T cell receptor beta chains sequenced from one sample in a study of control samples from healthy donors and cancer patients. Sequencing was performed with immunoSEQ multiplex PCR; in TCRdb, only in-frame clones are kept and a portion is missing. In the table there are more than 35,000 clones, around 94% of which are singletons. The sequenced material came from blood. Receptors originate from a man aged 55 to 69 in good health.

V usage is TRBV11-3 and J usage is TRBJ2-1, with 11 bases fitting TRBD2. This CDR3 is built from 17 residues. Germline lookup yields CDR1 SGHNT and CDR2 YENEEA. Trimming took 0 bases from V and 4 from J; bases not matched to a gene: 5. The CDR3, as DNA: TGTGCCAGCAGCTTAGATACGACTAGCGGGGAGTACAATGAGCAGTTCTTC. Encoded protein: CASSLDTTSGEYNEQFF. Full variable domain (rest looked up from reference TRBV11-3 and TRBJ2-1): EAGVVQSPRYKIIEKKQPVAFWCNPISGHNTLYWYLQNLGQGPELLIRYENEEAVDDSQLPKDRFSAERLKGVDSTLKIQPAELGDSAVYLCASSLDTTSGEYNEQFFGPGTRLTVL.

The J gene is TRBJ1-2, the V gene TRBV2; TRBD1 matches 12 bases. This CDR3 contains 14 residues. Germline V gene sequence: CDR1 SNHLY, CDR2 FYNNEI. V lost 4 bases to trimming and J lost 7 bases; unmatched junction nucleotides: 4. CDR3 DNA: TGTGCCAGCAGTGGGGGACAGGGGGCGTTTGGCTACACCTTC. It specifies CASSGGQGAFGYTF.

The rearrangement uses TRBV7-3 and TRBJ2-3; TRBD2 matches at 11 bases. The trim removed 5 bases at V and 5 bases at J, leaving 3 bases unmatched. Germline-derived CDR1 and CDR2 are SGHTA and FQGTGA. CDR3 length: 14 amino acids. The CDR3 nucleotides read TGTGCCAGCAGCACCGGGACTAGCGGAGATACGCAGTATTTT. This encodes CASSTGTSGDTQYF.

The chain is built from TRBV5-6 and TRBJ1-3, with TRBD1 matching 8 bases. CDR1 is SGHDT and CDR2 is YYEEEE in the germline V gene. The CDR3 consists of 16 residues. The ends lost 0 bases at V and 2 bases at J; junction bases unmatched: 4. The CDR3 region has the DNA TGTGCCAGCAGCTTGGCGGGACAGGCTGCTGGAAACACCATATATTTT. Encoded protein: CASSLAGQAAGNTIYF.

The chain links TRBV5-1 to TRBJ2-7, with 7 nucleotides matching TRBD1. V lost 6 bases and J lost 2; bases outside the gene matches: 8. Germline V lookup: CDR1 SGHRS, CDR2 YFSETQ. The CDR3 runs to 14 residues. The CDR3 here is CASNPRTGAYEQYF. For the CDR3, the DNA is TGCGCCAGCAATCCCAGGACAGGAGCCTACGAGCAGTACTTC. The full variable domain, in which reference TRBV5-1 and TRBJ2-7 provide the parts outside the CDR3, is KAGVTQTPRYLIKTRGQQVTLSCSPISGHRSVSWYQQTPGQGLQFLFEYFSETQRNKGNFPGRFSGRQFSNSRSEMNVSTLELGDSALYLCASNPRTGAYEQYFGPGTRLTVT.

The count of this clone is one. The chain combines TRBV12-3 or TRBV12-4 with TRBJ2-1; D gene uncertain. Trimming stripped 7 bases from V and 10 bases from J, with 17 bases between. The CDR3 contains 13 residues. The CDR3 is CASTPRSLTEQFF. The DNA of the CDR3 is TGTGCCAGCACCCCTCGCTCCTTGACCGAGCAGTTCTTC.

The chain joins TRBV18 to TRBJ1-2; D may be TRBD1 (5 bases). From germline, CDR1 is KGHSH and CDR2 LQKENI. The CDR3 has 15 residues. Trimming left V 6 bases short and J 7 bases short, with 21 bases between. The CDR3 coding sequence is TGTGCCAGCTCTGGTTCCAGGGAAGGGTCTGGTGGCTACACCTTC. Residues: CASSGSREGSGGYTF. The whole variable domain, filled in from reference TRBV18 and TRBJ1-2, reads NAGVMQNPRHLVRRRGQEARLRCSPMKGHSHVYWYRQLPEEGLKFMVYLQKENIIDESGMPKERFSAEFPKEGPSILRIQQVVRGDSAAYFCASSGSREGSGGYTFGSGTRLTVV.

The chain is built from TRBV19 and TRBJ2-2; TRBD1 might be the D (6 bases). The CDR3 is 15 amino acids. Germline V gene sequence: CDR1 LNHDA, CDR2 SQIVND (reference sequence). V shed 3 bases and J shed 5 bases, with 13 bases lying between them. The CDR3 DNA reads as TGTGCCAGTAGTATGGCAGGGGTAAGGACCGGGGAGCTGTTTTTT. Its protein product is CASSMAGVRTGELFF.

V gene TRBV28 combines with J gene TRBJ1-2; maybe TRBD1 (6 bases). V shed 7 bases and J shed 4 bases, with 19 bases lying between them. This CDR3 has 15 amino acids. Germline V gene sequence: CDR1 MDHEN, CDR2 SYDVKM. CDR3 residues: CASTLGGRGFYGYTF. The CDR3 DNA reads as TGTGCCAGCACCCTGGGGGGCAGAGGGTTCTATGGCTACACCTTC.

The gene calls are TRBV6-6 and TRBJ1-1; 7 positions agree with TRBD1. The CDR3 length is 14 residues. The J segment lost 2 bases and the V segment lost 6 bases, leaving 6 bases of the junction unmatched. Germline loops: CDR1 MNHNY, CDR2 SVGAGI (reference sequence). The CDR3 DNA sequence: TGTGCCAGCAGCGAGAGGGGGCTCAACACTGAAGCTTTCTTT. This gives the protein CASSERGLNTEAFF.

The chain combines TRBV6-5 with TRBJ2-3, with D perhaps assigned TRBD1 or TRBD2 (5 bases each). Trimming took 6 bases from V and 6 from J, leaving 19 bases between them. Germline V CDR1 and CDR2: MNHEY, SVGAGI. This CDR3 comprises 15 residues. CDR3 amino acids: CASRGPSGFGDTQYF. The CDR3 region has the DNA TGTGCCAGCAGGGGACCGTCGGGGTTTGGGGATACGCAGTATTTT.

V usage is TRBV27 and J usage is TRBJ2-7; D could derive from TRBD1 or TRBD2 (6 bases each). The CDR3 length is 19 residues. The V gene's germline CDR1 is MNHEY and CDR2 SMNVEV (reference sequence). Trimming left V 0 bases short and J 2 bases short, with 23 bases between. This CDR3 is CASSLSSPGAGPRAYEQYF. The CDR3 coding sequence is TGTGCCAGCAGTTTATCGTCGCCGGGGGCGGGCCCCAGGGCCTACGAGCAGTACTTC.